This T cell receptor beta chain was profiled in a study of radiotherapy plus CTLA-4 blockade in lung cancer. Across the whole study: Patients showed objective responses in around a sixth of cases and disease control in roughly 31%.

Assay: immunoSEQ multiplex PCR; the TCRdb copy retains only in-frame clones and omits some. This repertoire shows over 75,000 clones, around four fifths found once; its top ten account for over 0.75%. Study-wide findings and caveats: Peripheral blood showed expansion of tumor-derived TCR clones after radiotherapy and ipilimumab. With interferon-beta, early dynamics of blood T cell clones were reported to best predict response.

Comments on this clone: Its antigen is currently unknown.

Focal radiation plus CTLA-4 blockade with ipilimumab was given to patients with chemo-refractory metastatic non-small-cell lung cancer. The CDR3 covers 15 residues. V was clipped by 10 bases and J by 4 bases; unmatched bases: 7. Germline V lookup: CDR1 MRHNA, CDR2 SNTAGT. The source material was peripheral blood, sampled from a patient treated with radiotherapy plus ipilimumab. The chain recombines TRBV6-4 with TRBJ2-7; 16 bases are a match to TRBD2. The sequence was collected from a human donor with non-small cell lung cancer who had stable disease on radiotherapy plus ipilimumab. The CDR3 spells CATGTSGRGGYEQYF. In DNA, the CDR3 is TGTGCCACCGGGACTAGCGGGAGGGGAGGATACGAGCAGTACTTC.